This TCR beta chain was captured by sequencing in a study of CD8 T cells in ankylosing spondylitis. Study-wide results and caveats: Apparently characteristic of ankylosing spondylitis blood was a TCR beta motif (roughly eight highly homologous variants). Peripheral blood samples showed relatively rare disease-linked clones, and these clones were CD8+.

In the case of this clonotype: The antigen is unknown.

In TCRdb, the 5' RACE reads were re-called with MiXCR into one record per CDR3 protein. The top ten clones hold approximately 1% of a sample with 400,000 or so distinct CDR3 sequences, 26% of them seen once. This clonotype was sampled from a male donor with ankylosing spondylitis. Specimen: blood, either unsorted or a sorted T cell fraction (not recorded which).

CDR3 DNA: TGTGCCAGCAGCCCCCGTTCAAGCTCGAACACCGGGGAGCTGTTTTTT. This sequence encodes CASSPRSSSNTGELFF. The chain links TRBV7-2 to TRBJ2-2, with unresolved D. The germline gives CDR1 SGHTA, CDR2 FQGNSA. The CDR3 is 16 amino acids. Deletions cut 5 bases from V and 0 bases from J, with 13 bases between.